This T cell receptor (beta chain) is from a study of blood T cell repertoires in COVID-19. In the study overall: Sites across the United States, Italy and Spain contributed samples from acute and convalescent COVID-19. PBMCs, B-cell-depleted T cells, or T cells provided the cDNA or gDNA that made up the material.

Original processing notes: For nucleated cells, counts were estimated from reference gene primer amplification. Clones were read by immunoSEQ multiplex PCR, and TCRdb kept only the in-frame ones, dropping some. That table supplies the V and J calls and clone size; D and trimming were determined from the DNA. The repertoire holds about 53,000 clones, more than 60% seen once, with under 15% in the top ten. Germline V lookup: CDR1 ENHRY, CDR2 SYGVKD. The trim removed 6 bases at V and 7 bases at J, leaving 10 bases unmatched. The CDR3 covers 15 residues. The sample was peripheral blood. The TCR comes from a human donor with active or convalescent COVID-19. The donor label of this sample is uncertain. The chain links TRBV10-3 to TRBJ2-1; TRBD2 agrees at 9 bases. For the CDR3, the DNA is TGTGCCATCAGGGAGAGTAGCGGGAGCTGGAATGAGCAGTTCTTC. Amino acids: CAIRESSGSWNEQFF.